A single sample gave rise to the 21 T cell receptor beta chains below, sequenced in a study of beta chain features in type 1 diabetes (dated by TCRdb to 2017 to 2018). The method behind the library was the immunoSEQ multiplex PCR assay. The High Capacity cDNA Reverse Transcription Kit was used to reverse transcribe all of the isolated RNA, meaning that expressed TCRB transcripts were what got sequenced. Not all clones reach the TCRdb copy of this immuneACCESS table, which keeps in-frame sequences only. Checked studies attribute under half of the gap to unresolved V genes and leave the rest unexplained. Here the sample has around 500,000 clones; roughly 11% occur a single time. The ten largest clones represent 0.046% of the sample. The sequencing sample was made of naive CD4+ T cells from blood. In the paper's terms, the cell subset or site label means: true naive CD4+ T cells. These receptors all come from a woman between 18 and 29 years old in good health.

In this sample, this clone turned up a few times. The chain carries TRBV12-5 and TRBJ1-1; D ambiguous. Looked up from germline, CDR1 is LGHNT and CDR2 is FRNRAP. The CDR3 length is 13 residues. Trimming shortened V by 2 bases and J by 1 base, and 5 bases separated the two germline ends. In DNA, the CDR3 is TGTGCTAGTGGTTTGAAAAGGAACACTGAAGCTTTCTTT. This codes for CASGLKRNTEAFF.

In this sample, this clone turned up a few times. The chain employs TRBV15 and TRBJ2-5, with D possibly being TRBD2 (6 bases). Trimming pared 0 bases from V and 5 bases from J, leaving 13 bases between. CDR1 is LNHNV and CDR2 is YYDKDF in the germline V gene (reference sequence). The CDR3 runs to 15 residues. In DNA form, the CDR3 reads TGTGCCACCAGCAGAGAGGCGGGGAGTAGGGAGACCCAGTACTTC. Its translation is CATSREAGSRETQYF.

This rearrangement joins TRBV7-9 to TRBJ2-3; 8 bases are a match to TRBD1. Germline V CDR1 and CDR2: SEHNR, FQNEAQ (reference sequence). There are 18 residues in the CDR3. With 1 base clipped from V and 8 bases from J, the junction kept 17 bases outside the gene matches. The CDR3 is CASSLVYGPLKDRGTQYF. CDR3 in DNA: TGTGCCAGCAGCTTAGTTTACGGTCCTCTTAAAGACAGGGGTACGCAGTATTTT. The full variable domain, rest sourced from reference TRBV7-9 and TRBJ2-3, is DTGVSQNPRHKITKRGQNVTFRCDPISEHNRLYWYRQTLGQGPEFLTYFQNEAQLEKSRLLSDRFSAERPKGSFSTLEIQRTEQGDSAMYLCASSLVYGPLKDRGTQYFGPGTRLTVL.

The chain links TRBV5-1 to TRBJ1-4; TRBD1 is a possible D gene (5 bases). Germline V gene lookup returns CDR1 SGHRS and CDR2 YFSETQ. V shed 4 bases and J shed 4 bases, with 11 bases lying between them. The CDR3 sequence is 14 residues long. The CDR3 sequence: CASSPQGNNEKLFF. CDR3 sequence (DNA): TGCGCCAGCAGCCCCCAGGGAAATAATGAAAAACTGTTTTTT.

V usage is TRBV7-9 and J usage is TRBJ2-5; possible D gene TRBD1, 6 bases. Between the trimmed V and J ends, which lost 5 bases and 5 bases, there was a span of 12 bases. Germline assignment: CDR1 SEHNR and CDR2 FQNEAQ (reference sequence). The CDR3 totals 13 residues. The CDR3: CASSPRGGETQYF. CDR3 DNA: TGTGCCAGCAGCCCCAGGGGCGGGGAGACCCAGTACTTC.

This CDR3 reads CASSDLRGKGDEQFF. The DNA of the CDR3 is TGTGCCAGCAGTGATCTCCGCGGGAAGGGGGATGAGCAGTTCTTC. This sequence joins TRBV25-1 and TRBJ2-1; D may match TRBD1 or TRBD2 (6 bases each). The V end lost 3 bases, the J end lost 8 bases, and 17 bases lay between the germline ends. Germline loops: CDR1 MGHDK, CDR2 SYGVNS. The CDR3 covers 15 residues.

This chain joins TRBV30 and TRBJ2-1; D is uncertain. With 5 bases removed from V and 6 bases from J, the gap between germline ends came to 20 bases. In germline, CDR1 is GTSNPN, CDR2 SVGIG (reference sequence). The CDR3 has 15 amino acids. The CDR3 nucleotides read TGTGCCTGGTCGGCCGGGCCGAACGGCGGCAATGAGCAGTTCTTC. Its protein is CAWSAGPNGGNEQFF.

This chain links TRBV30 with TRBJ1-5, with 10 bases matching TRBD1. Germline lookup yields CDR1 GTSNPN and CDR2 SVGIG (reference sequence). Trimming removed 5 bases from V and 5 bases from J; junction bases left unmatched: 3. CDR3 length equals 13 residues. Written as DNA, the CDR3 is TGTGCCTGGGGGGACAGGGGACATCAGCCCCAGCATTTT. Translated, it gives CAWGDRGHQPQHF.

The CDR3 region has the DNA TGCAGTGCTAGAAAAGCGTGGGCTTTCTTT. Amino acids: CSARKAWAFF. V is TRBV20-1 and J is TRBJ1-1, with D unclear. CDR1 DFQATT and CDR2 SNEGSKA come from the germline V gene (reference sequence). Trimming cost V 2 bases and J 11 bases, with 9 bases left between them. The CDR3 has 10 amino acids.

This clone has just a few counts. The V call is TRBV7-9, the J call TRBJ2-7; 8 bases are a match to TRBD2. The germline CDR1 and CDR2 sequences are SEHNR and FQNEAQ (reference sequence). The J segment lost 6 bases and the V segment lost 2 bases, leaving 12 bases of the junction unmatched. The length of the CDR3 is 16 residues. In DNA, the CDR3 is TGTGCCAGCAGCTTATCTCGGTCGCTAGCGGGCGCCGAGCAGTACGTC. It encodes CASSLSRSLAGAEQYV.

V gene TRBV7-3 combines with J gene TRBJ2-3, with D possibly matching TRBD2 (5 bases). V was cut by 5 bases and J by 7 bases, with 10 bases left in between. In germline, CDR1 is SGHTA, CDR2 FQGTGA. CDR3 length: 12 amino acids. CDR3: CASSPTGNTQYF. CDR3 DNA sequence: TGTGCCAGCAGCCCGACGGGAAATACGCAGTATTTT.

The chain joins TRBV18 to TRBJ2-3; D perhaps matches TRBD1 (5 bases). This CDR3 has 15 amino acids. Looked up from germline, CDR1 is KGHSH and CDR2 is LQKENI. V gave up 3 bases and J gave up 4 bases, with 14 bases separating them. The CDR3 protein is CASSPARGASDTQYF. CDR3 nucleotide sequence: TGTGCCAGCTCACCGGCAAGGGGCGCGTCAGATACGCAGTATTTT.

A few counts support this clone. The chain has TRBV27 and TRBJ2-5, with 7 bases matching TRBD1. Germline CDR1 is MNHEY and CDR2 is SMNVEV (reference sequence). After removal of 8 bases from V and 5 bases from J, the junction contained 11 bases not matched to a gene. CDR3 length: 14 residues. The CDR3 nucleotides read TGTGCCAGCGGCCCTTGGGACAGAGGGGAGACCCAGTACTTC. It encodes CASGPWDRGETQYF.

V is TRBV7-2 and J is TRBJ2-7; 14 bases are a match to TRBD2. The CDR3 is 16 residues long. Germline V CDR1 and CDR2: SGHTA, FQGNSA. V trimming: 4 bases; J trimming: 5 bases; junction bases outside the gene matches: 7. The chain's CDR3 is CASSSGLAGGIDEQYF. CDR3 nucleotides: TGTGCCAGCAGCTCAGGACTAGCGGGAGGTATCGACGAGCAGTACTTC.

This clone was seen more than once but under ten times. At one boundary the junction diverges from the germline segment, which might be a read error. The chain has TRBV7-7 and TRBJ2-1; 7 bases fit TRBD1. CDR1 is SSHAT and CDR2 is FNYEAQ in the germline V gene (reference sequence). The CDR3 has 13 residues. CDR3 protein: CASSQTGHDEQFF. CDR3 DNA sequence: TGTGCTAGCAGCCAGACAGGGCACGATGAGCAGTTCTTC.

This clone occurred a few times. Written as DNA, the CDR3 is TGCGCCAGCAGCCCGGGGACAGGGGCCCGCACAGATACGCAGTATTTT. Protein: CASSPGTGARTDTQYF. The J gene is TRBJ2-3, the V gene TRBV5-1, with 10 bases aligning to TRBD1. The CDR3 spans 16 residues. Germline loops: CDR1 SGHRS, CDR2 YFSETQ. The junction had 6 bases not matched to a gene; V was cut back by 4 bases and J by 1 base. The whole variable domain, remainder taken from reference TRBV5-1 and TRBJ2-3, is KAGVTQTPRYLIKTRGQQVTLSCSPISGHRSVSWYQQTPGQGLQFLFEYFSETQRNKGNFPGRFSGRQFSNSRSEMNVSTLELGDSALYLCASSPGTGARTDTQYFGPGTRLTVL.

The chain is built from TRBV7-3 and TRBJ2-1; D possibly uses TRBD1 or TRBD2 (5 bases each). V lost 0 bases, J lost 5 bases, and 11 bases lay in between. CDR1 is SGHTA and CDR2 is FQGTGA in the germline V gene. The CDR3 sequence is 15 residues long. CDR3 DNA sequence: TGTGCCAGCAGCTTAACGGGACCGGTTAACAATGAGCAGTTCTTC. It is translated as CASSLTGPVNNEQFF.

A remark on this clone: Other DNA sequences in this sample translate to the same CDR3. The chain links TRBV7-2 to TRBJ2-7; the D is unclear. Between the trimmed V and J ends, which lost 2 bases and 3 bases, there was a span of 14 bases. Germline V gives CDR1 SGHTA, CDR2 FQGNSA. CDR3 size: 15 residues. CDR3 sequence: CASSLPQAGFYEQYF. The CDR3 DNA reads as TGTGCCAGCAGCTTACCTCAGGCAGGTTTCTACGAGCAGTACTTC.

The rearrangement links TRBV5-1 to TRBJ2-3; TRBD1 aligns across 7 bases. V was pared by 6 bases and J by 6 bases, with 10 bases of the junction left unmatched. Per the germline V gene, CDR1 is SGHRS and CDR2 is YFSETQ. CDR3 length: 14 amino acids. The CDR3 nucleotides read TGCGCCAGCACCGGACAGGCCCGGAGTGATACGCAGTATTTT. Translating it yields CASTGQARSDTQYF.

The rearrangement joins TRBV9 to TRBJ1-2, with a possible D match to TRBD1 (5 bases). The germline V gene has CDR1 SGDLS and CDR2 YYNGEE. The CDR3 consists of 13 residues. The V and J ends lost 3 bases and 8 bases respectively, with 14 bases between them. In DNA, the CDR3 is TGTGCCAGCAGCGCAGGACACCCTATGGGCTACACCTTC. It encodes CASSAGHPMGYTF. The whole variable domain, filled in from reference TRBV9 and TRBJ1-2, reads DSGVTQTPKHLITATGQRVTLRCSPRSGDLSVYWYQQSLDQGLQFLIQYYNGEERAKGNILERFSAQQFPDLHSELNLSSLELGDSALYFCASSAGHPMGYTFGSGTRLTVV.

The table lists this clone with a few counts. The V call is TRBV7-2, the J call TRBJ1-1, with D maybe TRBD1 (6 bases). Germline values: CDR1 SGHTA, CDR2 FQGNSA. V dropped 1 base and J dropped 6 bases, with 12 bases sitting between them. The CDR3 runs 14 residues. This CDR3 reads CASSLVRGKSEAFF. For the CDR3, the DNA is TGTGCCAGCAGCTTAGTCAGGGGAAAGTCTGAAGCTTTCTTT.